Here is one T cell receptor (beta chain) with its context. Its antigen is still unknown. The data were obtained in a study of post-analysis software for immune sequencing data. Study-level information: Disease courses included relapsing-remitting, secondary progressive and progressive-relapsing multiple sclerosis.

Unique molecular identifiers were carried by the TCR beta cDNA libraries. Hundreds of thousands of cDNA molecules came from around 1 to 10 million T cells. TCRdb processed the PCR reads anew with MiXCR; each CDR3 protein has one entry. The sample lists hundreds of thousands of distinct CDR3 sequences, 55% to 60% seen once, with around 10% in the top ten. J was trimmed by 0 bases and V by 5 bases; bases with no gene match: 3. The germline V gene has CDR1 SGHRS and CDR2 YFSETQ. The CDR3 loop spans 14 amino acids. Study-wide results and limits: Four or five TRBV segments, including TRBV5-6, TRBV5-1 and TRBV20-1, were more frequent in patients than controls.

The sequence was collected from a girl aged 2-9 years with multiple sclerosis. The chain couples TRBV5-1 to TRBJ1-1; the match to TRBD1 covers 8 bases. The sequenced sample consisted of blood. CDR3 residues: CASRPTGVNTEAFF. CDR3 in DNA: TGCGCCAGCAGACCGACAGGGGTGAACACTGAAGCTTTCTTT.